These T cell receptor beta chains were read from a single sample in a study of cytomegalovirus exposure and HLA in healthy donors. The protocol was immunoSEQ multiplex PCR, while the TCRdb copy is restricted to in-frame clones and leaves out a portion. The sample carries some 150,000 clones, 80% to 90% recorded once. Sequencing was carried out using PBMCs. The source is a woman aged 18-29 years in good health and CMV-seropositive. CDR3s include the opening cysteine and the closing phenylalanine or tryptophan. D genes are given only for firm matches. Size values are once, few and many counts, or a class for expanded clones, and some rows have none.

cdr3_aa: CASSVETTYNEQFF
cdr3_nt: TGTGCCAGCAGTGTCGAAACTACCTACAATGAGCAGTTCTTC
j_call: TRBJ2-1
d_call: -
clone_size: -
v_call: TRBV6-4

cdr3_aa: CASSLTGGSEQYF
cdr3_nt: TGCGCCAGCAGCTTGACAGGGGGCTCCGAGCAGTACTTC
j_call: TRBJ2-7
d_call: TRBD1
clone_size: -
v_call: TRBV5-1

cdr3_aa: CASSQEGGSNEKLFF
cdr3_nt: TGCGCCAGCAGCCAAGAAGGCGGGAGTAATGAAAAACTGTTTTTT
j_call: TRBJ1-4
d_call: -
clone_size: -
v_call: TRBV4-1

cdr3_aa: CASSEYSNQPQHF
cdr3_nt: TGTGCCAGCAGTGAGTATAGCAATCAGCCCCAGCATTTT
j_call: TRBJ1-5
d_call: -
clone_size: -
v_call: TRBV2

cdr3_aa: CASSPEAPGWKTDTQYF
cdr3_nt: TGTGCCAGCAGCCCCGAAGCTCCAGGGTGGAAAACAGATACGCAGTATTTT
j_call: TRBJ2-3
d_call: -
clone_size: -
v_call: TRBV5-8

cdr3_aa: CASVDSGRGTYEQYF
cdr3_nt: TGTGCCAGCGTCGATTCGGGCCGAGGGACCTACGAGCAGTACTTC
j_call: TRBJ2-7
d_call: -
clone_size: -
v_call: TRBV6-5

cdr3_aa: CASKAGALIDEQYF
cdr3_nt: TGTGCCAGTAAGGCAGGGGCATTAATAGACGAGCAGTACTTC
j_call: TRBJ2-7
d_call: -
clone_size: -
v_call: TRBV6-5

cdr3_aa: CASSRGLAGGPNDEQFF
cdr3_nt: TGTGCCAGCAGTCGGGGACTAGCGGGGGGGCCTAACGATGAGCAGTTCTTC
j_call: TRBJ2-1
d_call: TRBD2
clone_size: once
v_call: TRBV2

cdr3_aa: CASSEWGNTEAFF
cdr3_nt: TGCGCCAGCAGTGAGTGGGGCAACACTGAAGCTTTCTTT
j_call: TRBJ1-1
d_call: -
clone_size: once
v_call: TRBV10-1

cdr3_aa: CASSLGTEAGGYTF
cdr3_nt: TGTGCCAGCAGCTTAGGGACGGAAGCGGGGGGCTACACCTTC
j_call: TRBJ1-2
d_call: -
clone_size: -
v_call: TRBV7-9

cdr3_aa: CASSLEGQGDGYTF
cdr3_nt: TGTGCCAGCAGCTTAGAGGGACAGGGTGATGGCTACACCTTC
j_call: TRBJ1-2
d_call: TRBD1
clone_size: -
v_call: TRBV7-9

cdr3_aa: CASSPIRQETQYF
cdr3_nt: TGTGCCAGCTCACCAATTCGGCAAGAGACCCAGTACTTC
j_call: TRBJ2-5
d_call: -
clone_size: -
v_call: TRBV18

cdr3_aa: CASSHDRVSHEQYF
cdr3_nt: TGTGCCAGCAGTCATGACAGGGTCTCCCACGAGCAGTACTTC
j_call: TRBJ2-7
d_call: TRBD1
clone_size: -
v_call: TRBV6-1

cdr3_aa: CASSSLQTGTGSTGELFF
cdr3_nt: TGCGCCAGCAGCTCACTACAAACCGGGACAGGGTCGACCGGGGAGCTGTTTTTT
j_call: TRBJ2-2
d_call: TRBD1
clone_size: -
v_call: TRBV5-1

cdr3_aa: CASSYQGSYEQYF
cdr3_nt: TGTGCCAGCAGTTACCAGGGGTCCTACGAGCAGTACTTC
j_call: TRBJ2-7
d_call: -
clone_size: -
v_call: TRBV6-5

cdr3_aa: CASSQEDRGSYEQYF
cdr3_nt: TGCGCCAGCAGCCAAGAGGACAGGGGGAGCTACGAGCAGTACTTC
j_call: TRBJ2-7
d_call: TRBD1
clone_size: -
v_call: TRBV4-1